Each of the 5 T cell receptor beta chains below was sequenced from the same sample in a study of blood T cells in healthy people across ages. Next came a second PCR, run for about 6 to 11 cycles, which used a sample-barcoded 5' primer along with a J-beta primer mix. TCRdb reprocessed the 5' RACE reads via MiXCR and lists one record per CDR3 protein. The repertoire holds fewer than 2,000,000 distinct CDR3 sequences, with around 40% as singletons. Sequencing used blood. The receptors here all came from a human donor in good health.

The chain carries TRBV12-3 or TRBV12-4 and TRBJ2-5, with D possibly matching TRBD2 (5 bases). CDR3 length equals 16 residues. V was pared by 4 bases and J by 4 bases, with 19 bases between. CDR3 in DNA: TGTGCCAGCAGTTCTTGGACTCTCCCGGTCGGAGAGACCCAGTACTTC. The encoded protein is CASSSWTLPVGETQYF.

This chain connects TRBV6-6 to TRBJ1-5; D is unresolved. V was cut by 1 base and J by 5 bases, with 6 bases left in between. The CDR3 is 13 amino acids. Germline V gene lookup returns CDR1 MNHNY and CDR2 SVGAGI (reference sequence). In DNA, the CDR3 is TGTGCCAGCAGTTACTTCTTGGATCAGCCCCAGCATTTT. Translated, it gives CASSYFLDQPQHF.

The chain has TRBV12-3 or TRBV12-4 and TRBJ2-7, with 7 nucleotides matching TRBD2. Unmatched junction bases numbered 6, after V lost 3 bases and J lost 4 bases. The CDR3 spans 14 residues. CDR3 DNA sequence: TGTGCCAGCAGTTTCGCGGGGGTGGTATACGAGCAGTACTTC. This codes for CASSFAGVVYEQYF.

The table lists this clonotype with a few counts. The chain has TRBV20-1 and TRBJ2-7, with 9 nucleotides matching TRBD1. J gave up 3 bases and V 0 bases, and 9 bases lay outside the gene matches. The length of the CDR3 is 16 residues. Germline assignment: CDR1 DFQATT and CDR2 SNEGSKA (reference sequence). CDR3 amino acids: CSARDLHRGQNYEQYF. In DNA, the CDR3 is TGCAGTGCTAGAGATCTACACAGGGGGCAAAACTACGAGCAGTACTTC.

V usage is TRBV7-3 and J usage is TRBJ2-2; TRBD1 or TRBD2 may be the D gene (5 bases each). CDR3 length equals 15 residues. Per germline, CDR1 SGHTA and CDR2 FQGTGA. The ends were cut back, 5 bases at V and 2 bases at J, with 12 bases in the middle. CDR3 amino acids: CASSVSRDNTGELFF. In DNA, the CDR3 is TGTGCCAGCAGCGTCTCACGGGACAACACCGGGGAGCTGTTTTTT.